This T cell receptor beta chain was captured in a study of T cell responses to AZD1222 COVID-19 vaccine. Overall study context: The analysis combined second doses at about 4 or about 12 weeks.

V shed 5 bases, J shed 5 bases, and the junction held 4 bases outside the gene matches. Germline assignment: CDR1 LGHDT and CDR2 YNNKEL (reference sequence). The CDR3 contains 14 residues. Clones were read by immunoSEQ multiplex PCR, and TCRdb kept only the in-frame ones, dropping some. The sample comprises 100,000 to 150,000 clones, around 92% of which are singletons, and 4.2% rests with the top ten. The study's findings and limits: It was only a handful of AZD1222 recipients who were seropositive at baseline. Mostly white British, mostly female donors; authors suggested clonal diversity may be underestimated.

A note on this clone: The antigen remains unidentified.

This chain joins TRBV3-1 (or the pseudogene TRBV3-2) and TRBJ2-2, with 8 bases identical to TRBD1. The source is an adult in good health. Here the sequenced sample was peripheral blood, taken on day 0 of AZD1222 vaccination. CDR3 bases: TGTGCCAGCAGCAGGGGACAGGAAACCGGGGAGCTGTTTTTT. Protein: CASSRGQETGELFF.